The source of this T cell receptor (beta chain) is a study of blood T cell repertoires in COVID-19. Study-wide background: Donors in the United States, Italy and Spain gave samples during acute or convalescent COVID-19.

From germline, CDR1 is SNHLY and CDR2 FYNNEI. This CDR3 has 15 amino acids. V was clipped by 7 bases and J by 5 bases; unmatched bases: 11. How the authors handled the data: Nucleated cell counts were estimated from reference gene primer amplification. The repertoire was sequenced with immunoSEQ multiplex PCR; TCRdb's copy has only in-frame clones and lacks some. That table supplies the V and J calls and clone size; D and trimming were determined from the DNA. The sample includes about 260,000 clones, 75% to 90% of them seen just once. The TCR was taken from a woman aged 40 to 55 with acute or convalescent COVID-19. Material for sequencing was peripheral blood. The chain couples TRBV2 to TRBJ1-2; 9 bases are a match to TRBD1. DNA for the CDR3: TGTGCCAGCAAAACTAAGGGACAGGGAGGATATGGCTACACCTTC. Amino acids: CASKTKGQGGYGYTF.